This T cell receptor beta chain appears in the sequencing data of a study of CD8 T cells in ankylosing spondylitis (dated by TCRdb to the late 2010s). In the study overall: T cell receptor beta repertoires were profiled in healthy donors and ankylosing spondylitis patients so that disease-linked TCR variants could be found. The full study cohort comprised about 24 ankylosing spondylitis patients and approximately 100 healthy donors. Samples of peripheral blood were taken, and for ankylosing spondylitis patients, synovial fluid was collected as well.

With respect to this clonotype: Its antigen is currently not known. Base qualities are not at hand, and no much larger clone is one base apart.

Between the V and J ends, shortened by 0 bases and 2 bases respectively, the junction contains 11 bases. Including the terminal cysteine and phenylalanine, the CDR3 comprises 15 residues. Just CDR3 DNA is preserved here, 45 bases in frame from base 1. For CDR1 and CDR2, the germline V gene (reference sequence) lists SGHKS and YYEKEE. The research as a whole found: Some motif variants were previously reported in synovial fluid and blood of reactive arthritis patients, suggesting common disease-initiation mechanisms. The disease-linked clones were reported as significantly enriched in matched synovial fluid samples from ankylosing spondylitis patients. The disease-linked clones showed a CD8+ phenotype and occurred at relatively low frequencies in peripheral blood. A TCR beta motif made up of fewer than 10 highly homologous amino acid variants appeared to be characteristic of blood from ankylosing spondylitis patients.

This sample was sequenced with an Illumina HiSeq 2500. Quantitative 5'-RACE with molecular barcodes was the method used to prepare the TCR beta libraries. As for the authors' bioinformatics: To identify disease-linked TCR variants, a new computational method was used, one built on a probabilistic model of VDJ rearrangement. The public reads were reanalyzed by TCRdb: fastp trimming at Q25, MiXCR alignment, in-frame beta chains only. Every CDR3 protein is listed once, alongside the most common genes and DNA of its rows. The V and J calls were not made by the authors but by TCRdb's processing. The sample table shows 300,000 to 350,000 distinct CDR3 sequences, and around a tenth are seen once. The ten most abundant clones make up roughly 9.5% of the sample.

This clonotype originated in a female donor with ankylosing spondylitis or in good health (not recorded which). The source material was blood, either unsorted or a sorted T cell fraction (not recorded which). The receptor chain draws on TRBV5-5 and TRBJ2-5, with TRBD1 perhaps the D gene, on 5 matching bases. The bases read TGTGCCAGCAGCTTGGGGAGACAGAGACAAGAGACCCAGTACTTC. Translated, it reads CASSLGRQRQETQYF.